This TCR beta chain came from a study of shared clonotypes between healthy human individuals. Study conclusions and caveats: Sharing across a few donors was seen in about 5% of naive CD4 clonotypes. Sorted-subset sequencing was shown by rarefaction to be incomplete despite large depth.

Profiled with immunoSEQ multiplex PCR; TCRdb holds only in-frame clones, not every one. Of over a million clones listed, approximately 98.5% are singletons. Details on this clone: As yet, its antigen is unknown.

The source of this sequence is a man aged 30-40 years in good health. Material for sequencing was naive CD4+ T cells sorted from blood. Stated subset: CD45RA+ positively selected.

The DNA for the CDR3 is TGTGCCAGCTCACCACCACGGCAGAGAGACTCCTACAATGAGCAGTTCTTC. Translating it yields CASSPPRQRDSYNEQFF. This chain connects TRBV18 to TRBJ2-1; D is undetermined. The ends were cut back, 0 bases at V and 0 bases at J, with 12 bases in the middle. The CDR3 length is 17 residues. Germline V gene lookup returns CDR1 KGHSH and CDR2 LQKENI.